This TCR beta chain was profiled in a study of control samples from healthy donors and cancer patients. CDR1 MNHEY and CDR2 SMNVEV come from the germline V gene (reference sequence). This CDR3 region has 15 residues. V dropped 2 bases and J dropped 0 bases, with 10 bases sitting between them. The assay was immunoSEQ multiplex PCR, and TCRdb's table has in-frame clones only and misses some. This table has approximately 86,000 clones, roughly nine tenths appearing once. This sequence originates from a man aged 25 to 40 in good health. The rearrangement joins TRBV27 to TRBJ1-2; D might be TRBD1 (5 bases). Sequencing was done on a sample of blood. The CDR3 bases are TGTGCCAGCAGTTTAGAGGGGCGGACTAACTATGGCTACACCTTC. Its translation: CASSLEGRTNYGYTF.